This T cell receptor beta chain appears in the sequencing data of a study of technical replicates of blood from a handful of donors. Only in-frame clones appear in the TCRdb table, and some are missing; sequencing was by immunoSEQ multiplex PCR. Altogether some 11,000 clones are present, roughly 93% being singletons, with the ten largest covering 8.5%. There are 18 residues in the CDR3. Germline values: CDR1 MNHNS, CDR2 SASEGT. V was clipped by 1 base and J by 1 base, with 17 bases between them. The sample comprised PBMCs. The sequence derives from a human donor in good health. V usage is TRBV6-1 and J usage is TRBJ2-1; the D is unclear. The CDR3, as DNA: TGTGCCAGCAGTGAAGATTCCAGTCAGTGGTGGTCCTACAATGAGCAGTTCTTC. Amino acid sequence: CASSEDSSQWWSYNEQFF.